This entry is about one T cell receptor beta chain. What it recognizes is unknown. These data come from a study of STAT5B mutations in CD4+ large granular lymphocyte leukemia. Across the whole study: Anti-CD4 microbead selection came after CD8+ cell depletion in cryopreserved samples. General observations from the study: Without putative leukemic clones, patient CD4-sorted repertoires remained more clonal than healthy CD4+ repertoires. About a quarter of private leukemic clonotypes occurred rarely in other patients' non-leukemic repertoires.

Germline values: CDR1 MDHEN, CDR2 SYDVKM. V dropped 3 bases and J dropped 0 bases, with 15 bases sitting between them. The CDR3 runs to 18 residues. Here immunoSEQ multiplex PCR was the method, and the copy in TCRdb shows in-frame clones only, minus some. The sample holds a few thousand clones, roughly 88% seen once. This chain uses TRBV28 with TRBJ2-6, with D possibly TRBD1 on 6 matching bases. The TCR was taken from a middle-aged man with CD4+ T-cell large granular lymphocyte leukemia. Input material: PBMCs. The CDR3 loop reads CASSFADSVTSGANVLTF. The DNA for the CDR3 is TGTGCCAGCAGTTTCGCGGACAGTGTAACCTCTGGGGCCAACGTCCTGACTTTC. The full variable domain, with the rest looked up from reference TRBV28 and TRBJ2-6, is DVKVTQSSRYLVKRTGEKVFLECVQDMDHENMFWYRQDPGLGLRLIYFSYDVKMKEKGDIPEGYSVSREKKERFSLILESASTNQTSMYLCASSFADSVTSGANVLTFGAGSRLTVL.